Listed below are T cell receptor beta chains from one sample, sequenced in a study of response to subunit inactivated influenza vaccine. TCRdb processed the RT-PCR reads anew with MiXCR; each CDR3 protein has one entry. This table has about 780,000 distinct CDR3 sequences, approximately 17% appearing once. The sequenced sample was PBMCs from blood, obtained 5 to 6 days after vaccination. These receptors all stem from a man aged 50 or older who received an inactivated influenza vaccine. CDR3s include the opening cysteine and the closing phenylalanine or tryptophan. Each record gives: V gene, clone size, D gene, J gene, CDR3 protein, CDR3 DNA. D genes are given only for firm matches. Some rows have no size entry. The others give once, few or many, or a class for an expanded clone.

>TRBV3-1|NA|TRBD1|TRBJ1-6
CASSQDRGWGSPLHF
TGTGCCAGCAGCCAAGACAGGGGGTGGGGTTCACCCCTCCACTTT
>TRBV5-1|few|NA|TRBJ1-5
CASSPMGLSNQPQHF
TGCGCCAGCAGCCCCATGGGTTTAAGCAATCAGCCCCAGCATTTT
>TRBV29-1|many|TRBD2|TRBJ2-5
CSTTSGSETQYF
TGCAGCACAACTAGCGGGAGTGAGACCCAGTACTTC
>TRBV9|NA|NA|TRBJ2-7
CASSVSPSLSYEQYF
TGTGCCAGCAGCGTATCACCTAGCCTATCCTACGAGCAGTACTTC
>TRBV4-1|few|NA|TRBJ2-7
CASSQERQGEQYF
TGCGCCAGCAGCCAAGAGAGGCAGGGCGAGCAGTACTTC
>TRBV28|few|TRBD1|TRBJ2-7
CASSQLDRPYEQYF
TGTGCCAGCAGCCAATTGGACAGGCCCTACGAGCAGTACTTC
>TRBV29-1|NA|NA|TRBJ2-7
CSVVEASYEQYF
TGCAGCGTTGTCGAAGCCTCCTACGAGCAGTACTTC
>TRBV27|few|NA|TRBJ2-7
CASRAKGHSYEQYF
TGTGCCAGCAGGGCCAAGGGACATTCTTACGAGCAGTACTTC
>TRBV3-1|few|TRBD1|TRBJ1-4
CASSATGRNEKLFF
TGTGCCAGCAGCGCGACAGGGCGTAATGAAAAACTGTTTTTT
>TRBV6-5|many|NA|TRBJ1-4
CASSSEGANEKLFF
TGTGCCAGCAGTTCAGAAGGGGCTAATGAAAAACTGTTTTTT
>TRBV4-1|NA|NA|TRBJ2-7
CASSQEDFYEQYF
TGCGCCAGCAGCCAAGAAGATTTTTACGAGCAGTACTTC
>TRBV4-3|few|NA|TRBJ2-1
CASSQAGLGYEQFF
TGCGCCAGCAGCCAAGCGGGCCTGGGCTATGAGCAGTTCTTC
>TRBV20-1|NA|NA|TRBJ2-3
CSARDPYSESTDTQYF
TGCAGTGCTAGAGATCCTTATAGCGAGAGCACAGATACGCAGTATTTT
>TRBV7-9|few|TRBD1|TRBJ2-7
CASTNSGTESYEQYF
TGTGCCAGCACCAATTCCGGGACAGAGTCCTACGAGCAGTACTTC
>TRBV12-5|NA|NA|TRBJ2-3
CASGLTLPGDTQYF
TGTGCTAGTGGTTTGACTCTTCCCGGAGATACGCAGTATTTT
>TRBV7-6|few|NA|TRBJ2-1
CASSQGSGAFNEQFF
TGTGCCAGCAGCCAGGGGAGCGGAGCTTTCAATGAGCAGTTCTTC
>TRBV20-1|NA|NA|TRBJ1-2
CQRGSENGYTF
TGCCAGCGGGGCTCCGAAAATGGCTACACCTTC